Listed below are T cell receptor beta chains from one sample, sequenced in a study of identical twins' blood T cells. TCRdb re-called the 5' RACE reads with MiXCR, one entry per CDR3 protein. The profile shows hundreds of thousands of distinct CDR3 sequences, over 25% of them singletons. The sequenced sample was PBMCs. These receptors were taken from a woman aged 18 to 55 in good health. Both conserved end residues are part of each CDR3. D genes are given only for firm matches. Not every row has a clone size; where given, it reads once, few, many or a size class.

>NA|TRBJ2-3|NA|TRBV5-6
TGTGCCAGCAGCTTCCTCGGAGGGGTCACAGATACGCAGTATTTT
CASSFLGGVTDTQYF
>many|TRBJ1-2|NA|TRBV2
TGTGCCAGCAGAGTTGAAGCTAACTATGGCTACACCTTC
CASRVEANYGYTF
>few|TRBJ1-5|NA|TRBV20-1
TGCAGTGCTAGGGTTACCGCCGGGAGCGGGAATCAGCCCCAGCATTTT
CSARVTAGSGNQPQHF
>many|TRBJ2-7|NA|TRBV24-1
TGTGCCACCAGTGATCGGGGTCTCCCCTACGAGCAGTACTTC
CATSDRGLPYEQYF
>many|TRBJ1-3|NA|TRBV25-1
TGTGCCAGCAGTGATCTTCCTGGAAACACCATATATTTT
CASSDLPGNTIYF
>NA|TRBJ1-2|TRBD1|TRBV20-1
TGCAGTGCTACTACAGGGGGCGCGGAAATGCATGGCTACACCTTC
CSATTGGAEMHGYTF
>few|TRBJ1-2|NA|TRBV29-1
TGCAGCGTTGTCCGGGACCGTAACTATGGCTACACCTTC
CSVVRDRNYGYTF
>NA|TRBJ2-2|TRBD1|TRBV6-6
TGTGCCAGCAGTCGTACAGGGGGCGTAACCGGGGAGCTGTTTTTT
CASSRTGGVTGELFF
>NA|TRBJ1-6|NA|TRBV7-8
TGTGCCAGCAGCCCGAGGGGGGGGCTCGGCGCTCTAAATTCACCCCTCCACTTT
CASSPRGGLGALNSPLHF
>few|TRBJ2-3|TRBD2|TRBV5-1
TGCGCCAGCAGCTGGCAACTAGCGGGAGGGCGAAATACGCAGTATTTT
CASSWQLAGGRNTQYF
>few|TRBJ1-1|NA|TRBV12-3/TRBV12-4
TGTGCCAGCAGTTTAATCTCACAGAACACTGAAGCTTTCTTT
CASSLISQNTEAFF
>NA|TRBJ2-1|TRBD2|TRBV20-1
TGCAGTGCTAGAGCGCTAGCGGGAGTCGGAGAGCAGTTCTTC
CSARALAGVGEQFF
>many|TRBJ2-2|TRBD2|TRBV20-1
TGCAGTGCTAGGAATCGACTAGCGGGACTCACCGGGGAGCTGTTTTTT
CSARNRLAGLTGELFF
>many|TRBJ1-1|NA|TRBV20-1
TGCAGTGCTAGAGATCTTGGGGGAGGGAGGGATCCCACTGAAGCTTTCTTT
CSARDLGGGRDPTEAFF
>NA|TRBJ2-7|NA|TRBV25-1
TGTGCCAGCAGTGAAGATAGGGGGGTATCATACGAGCAGTACTTC
CASSEDRGVSYEQYF
>few|TRBJ2-7|NA|TRBV20-1
TGCAGTGCTCGGCTCGTCAACGAGCAGTACTTC
CSARLVNEQYF
>NA|TRBJ1-2|NA|TRBV20-1
TGCAGTGCTAGAGTAGGGGGAGGCCGTTATGGCTACACCTTC
CSARVGGGRYGYTF
>NA|TRBJ1-6|NA|TRBV9
TGTGCCAGCAGCGCTACTGCCATCGGTAATTCACCCCTCCACTTT
CASSATAIGNSPLHF
>NA|TRBJ2-3|NA|TRBV12-3/TRBV12-4
TGTACCAGCAGGTCTCCCGGGGGCCCAGATACGCAGTATTTT
CTSRSPGGPDTQYF
>NA|TRBJ1-2|NA|TRBV6-5
TGTGCCACCAGTTACCTAGGAGGCTATGGCTACACCTTC
CATSYLGGYGYTF
>many|TRBJ2-1|NA|TRBV20-1
TGCAGTGCTAGATTCCATGAGCAGTTCTTC
CSARFHEQFF
>NA|TRBJ2-7|NA|TRBV13
TGTGCCAGCAGCCCCGGGCGGACAGCCTACGAGCAGTACTTC
CASSPGRTAYEQYF
>NA|TRBJ2-2|NA|TRBV20-1
TGCAGTGCTAGAGACCTGGGACTGAAGACCGGGGAGCTGTTTTTT
CSARDLGLKTGELFF
>NA|TRBJ1-1|NA|TRBV7-2
TGTGCCAGCAGCTCGTTAATGGGGGGCACTGAAGCTTTCTTT
CASSSLMGGTEAFF
>NA|TRBJ2-1|NA|TRBV20-1
TGCAGTGCTCCGGGGGCCGGCAATGAGCAGTTCTTC
CSAPGAGNEQFF
>NA|TRBJ2-1|TRBD2|TRBV11-2
TGTGCCAGCAGCGCGGGACTAGCGGCATACAATGAGCAGTTCTTC
CASSAGLAAYNEQFF
>few|TRBJ2-1|NA|TRBV6-6
TGTGCCAGCAGTTACTCGATGGTGACCCTTTCCTACAATGAGCAGTTCTTC
CASSYSMVTLSYNEQFF
>few|TRBJ1-1|NA|TRBV20-1
TGCAGTGCTAGATCCCACTCGAACACTGAAGCTTTCTTT
CSARSHSNTEAFF
>NA|TRBJ2-1|NA|TRBV27
TGTGCCAGCAGTTGGGCCTGGGCCGTCAATGAGCAGTTCTTC
CASSWAWAVNEQFF
>once|TRBJ2-3|NA|TRBV9
TGTGCCAGCAGCGTAGGGGGGATACTTAGCACAGATACGCAGTATTTT
CASSVGGILSTDTQYF
>NA|TRBJ2-3|NA|TRBV6-6
TGTGCCAGCAGGGAACTAGGAACAGATACGCAGTATTTT
CASRELGTDTQYF
>few|TRBJ2-7|TRBD2|TRBV11-2
TGTGCCAGCAGCGGTGGGCTAGCGGGGGACGAGCAGTACTTC
CASSGGLAGDEQYF
>NA|TRBJ2-1|NA|TRBV5-1
TGCGCCAGCAGCCTGGTGGGTAACGATCAGTTCTTC
CASSLVGNDQFF
>NA|TRBJ1-1|TRBD1|TRBV15
TGTGCCACCAGCAGAGTTGGGACAGCCACTGAAGCTTTCTTT
CATSRVGTATEAFF
>NA|TRBJ1-5|NA|TRBV7-2
TGTGCCAGCAGCTTAGCCACAGCATGGCGTAGCAATCAGCCCCAGCATTTT
CASSLATAWRSNQPQHF
>NA|TRBJ2-1|NA|TRBV5-6
TGTGCCAGCAGCTTGGACATAGGGAACTACAATGAGCAGTTCTTC
CASSLDIGNYNEQFF
>NA|TRBJ1-4|NA|TRBV7-2
TGTGCCAGCAGCTCCGACGACTGGCAGCTAACTAATGAAAAACTGTTTTTT
CASSSDDWQLTNEKLFF
>few|TRBJ2-1|NA|TRBV2
TGTGCCAGCAGGAGATGGGTGGATGAGCAGTTCTTC
CASRRWVDEQFF
>few|TRBJ1-4|NA|TRBV23-1
TGCGCCAGCAGTCAAATTTGCGTGGCATGTTCTAATGAAAAACTGTTTTTT
CASSQICVACSNEKLFF
>few|TRBJ1-3|NA|TRBV7-9
TGTGCCAGCAGCCCCTCGGGCGGGGGAGCTGGAAACACCATATATTTT
CASSPSGGGAGNTIYF
>many|TRBJ1-2|NA|TRBV15
TGTGCCACCAGCAGAGGTCAAGACTATGGCTACACCTTC
CATSRGQDYGYTF
>few|TRBJ2-1|NA|TRBV14
TGTGCCAGCAGCCATAGCCTCCAGGGTTTATTGTTCTTC
CASSHSLQGLLFF
>NA|TRBJ1-1|NA|TRBV11-2
TGTGCCAGCAGCGCCCTTCGGGGCAACACTGAATCTTTCTTT
CASSALRGNTESFF
>NA|TRBJ1-1|NA|TRBV4-3
TGCGCCAGCAGCCAGGCCCCGGGGACCAGCACTGAAGCTTTCTTT
CASSQAPGTSTEAFF
>NA|TRBJ1-5|NA|TRBV5-5
TGTGCCAGCAGCCCTGAGAGGGGGGACTATCGGCCCCAGCATTTT
CASSPERGDYRPQHF
>NA|TRBJ1-4|NA|TRBV29-1
TGCAGCGGCCGGTACGGTGAAAAACTGTTTTTT
CSGRYGEKLFF
>few|TRBJ1-1|NA|TRBV20-1
TGCAGTGCCAACACTGAAGCTTTCTTT
CSANTEAFF
>NA|TRBJ2-1|NA|TRBV9
TGTGCCAGCAGCGTAGACCAAGGGCTGTACAATGAGCAGTTCTTC
CASSVDQGLYNEQFF
>NA|TRBJ2-7|NA|TRBV4-1
TGCGCCAGCAGCCACAGACCCACAGTCTACGAGCAGTACTTC
CASSHRPTVYEQYF
>few|TRBJ1-1|NA|TRBV6-6
TGTGCCAGCAGTTACTCGGGGGGCTCGGGGGTGAACACTGAAGCTTTCTTT
CASSYSGGSGVNTEAFF
>NA|TRBJ1-5|TRBD1|TRBV5-1
TGCTCCAGCAGCTTCACAGGGGCGTATAGCAATCAGCCCCAGCATTTT
CSSSFTGAYSNQPQHF